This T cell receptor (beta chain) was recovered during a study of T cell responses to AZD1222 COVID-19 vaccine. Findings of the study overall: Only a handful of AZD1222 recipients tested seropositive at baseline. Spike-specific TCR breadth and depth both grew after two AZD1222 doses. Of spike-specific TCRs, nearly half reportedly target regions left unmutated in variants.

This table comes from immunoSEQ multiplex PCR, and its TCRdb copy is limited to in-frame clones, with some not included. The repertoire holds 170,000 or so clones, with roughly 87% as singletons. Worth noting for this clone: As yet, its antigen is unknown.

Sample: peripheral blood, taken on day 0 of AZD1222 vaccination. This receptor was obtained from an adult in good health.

CDR3 region: CASSFTGLGGYTF. In DNA, the CDR3 is TGTGCCAGCAGTTTTACAGGATTGGGTGGCTACACCTTC. This sequence joins TRBV6-5 and TRBJ1-2; TRBD1 is a possible D gene (5 bases). CDR3 length: 13 residues. Trimming took 4 bases from V and 7 from J, leaving 13 bases between them. Germline V gives CDR1 MNHEY, CDR2 SVGAGI.